Below, 11 T cell receptor beta chains from the same sample are listed, as sequenced in a study of human T cells and chemical hapten exposure. Using its own MiXCR run on the RACE reads, TCRdb lists one record per CDR3 protein. The table has around 80,000 distinct CDR3 sequences, around 6.7% seen once; the top ten hold approximately 1.2%. Time point here: patch test 2, 6 weeks after DPC sensitization. Treatment: therapeutic diphenylcyclopropenone sensitization with weekly scalp DPC. The material was whole blood, obtained in connection with sensitization to the hapten diphenylcyclopropenone (DPC). These receptors were taken from a woman younger than 45 with alopecia areata. Some clones in this sample may be carry-over from other donors' samples.

There are many counts of this clonotype. This chain joins TRBV5-1 and TRBJ1-5, with D perhaps TRBD1 (6 bases). The CDR3 has 15 residues. CDR1 SGHRS and CDR2 YFSETQ come from the germline V gene. With 0 bases removed from V and 6 bases from J, the gap between germline ends came to 13 bases. The CDR3, as DNA: TGCGCCAGCAGCTTGGTGGGGGGCGCAGGTCAGCCCCAGCATTTT. It translates to CASSLVGGAGQPQHF.

Many counts were recorded for this clonotype. The chain uses TRBV3-1 and TRBJ2-3, with D perhaps TRBD1 or TRBD2 (5 bases each). Germline V CDR1 and CDR2: LGHDT, YNNKEL (reference sequence). This CDR3 contains 15 residues. The ends were cut back, 0 bases at V and 1 base at J, with 8 bases in the middle. The CDR3 coding sequence is TGTGCCAGCAGCCAAGATTGGGACCGCACAGATACGCAGTATTTT. The encoded protein is CASSQDWDRTDTQYF.

There are many counts of this clonotype. The chain has TRBV28 and TRBJ1-1, with a tentative D call TRBD1 (6 bases). The CDR3 is 17 amino acids. Germline CDR1 is MDHEN and CDR2 is SYDVKM. The ends were cut back, 0 bases at V and 5 bases at J, with 19 bases in the middle. The CDR3 DNA reads as TGTGCCAGCAGTTTATGGAGGTTCAGCAGGGGATGGACTGAAGCTTTCTTT. Its translation is CASSLWRFSRGWTEAFF.

This clonotype was observed at least ten times. The chain is built from TRBV5-1 and TRBJ2-7; 14 nucleotides match TRBD2. Germline loops: CDR1 SGHRS, CDR2 YFSETQ. The ends lost 0 bases at V and 5 bases at J; junction bases unmatched: 7. CDR3 size: 17 residues. The CDR3 region is CASSLVGTSGGGDEQYF. The CDR3 DNA is TGCGCCAGCAGCTTGGTGGGGACTAGCGGGGGAGGCGACGAGCAGTACTTC.

This clonotype was observed at least ten times. The CDR3 region is CSVGQPPYEQYF. The CDR3 nucleotides are TGCAGCGTGGGTCAGCCCCCCTACGAGCAGTACTTC. The chain is built from TRBV29-1 and TRBJ2-7; no clear D gene. The CDR3 is 12 amino acids. The V gene lost 6 bases and the J gene lost 2 bases, with 11 bases spanning the gap. CDR1 is SQVTM and CDR2 is ANQGSEA in the germline V gene.

The chain employs TRBV20-1 and TRBJ1-6, with a tentative D call TRBD1 (6 bases). The CDR3 totals 12 residues. Germline-derived CDR1 and CDR2 are DFQATT and SNEGSKA (reference sequence). V was trimmed by 4 bases and J by 5 bases, leaving 6 bases between them. Here the CDR3 reads CSATGDNSPLHF. The CDR3 DNA is TGCAGTGCTACAGGGGATAATTCACCCCTCCACTTT.

Worth noting for this clonotype: This could be a read error, since a much larger clone is one nucleotide away. The V gene is TRBV7-8, the J gene TRBJ1-5, with D possibly being TRBD1 (6 bases). V was pared by 6 bases and J by 7 bases, with 13 bases between. This CDR3 region has 13 residues. CDR1 is SGHVS, CDR2 FQNEAQ, per germline. The CDR3 bases are TGTGCCAGCAGTTACCAACAGGGCCAGCCCCAGCATTTT. Protein: CASSYQQGQPQHF.

This clonotype appeared many times. The chain recombines TRBV7-3 with TRBJ2-6, with D unclear. The CDR3 is made up of 19 amino acids. CDR1 SGHTA and CDR2 FQGTGA come from the germline V gene. Trimming took 0 bases from V and 0 from J, leaving 15 bases between them. As DNA, the CDR3 is TGTGCCAGCAGCTTAACGGGATCCGGCACTCTCTCTGGGGCCAACGTCCTGACTTTC. Amino acids: CASSLTGSGTLSGANVLTF. Full variable domain (outside the CDR3, taken from reference TRBV7-3 and TRBJ2-6): GAGVSQTPSNKVTEKGKYVELRCDPISGHTALYWYRQSLGQGPEFLIYFQGTGAADDSGLPNDRFFAVRPEGSVSTLKIQRTERGDSAVYLCASSLTGSGTLSGANVLTFGAGSRLTVL.

V and J are TRBV9 and TRBJ2-1, with D unclear. Trimming took 0 bases from V and 6 from J, leaving 16 bases between them. The CDR3 consists of 16 residues. Germline assignment: CDR1 SGDLS and CDR2 YYNGEE. The CDR3 DNA is TGTGCCAGCAGCGTAGTCGGTGCCTTGCACCCCAATGAGCAGTTCTTC. Amino acids: CASSVVGALHPNEQFF.

This clonotype has ten or more counts. This chain links TRBV6-1 with TRBJ2-2; D might be TRBD2 (6 bases). Trimming left V 8 bases short and J 2 bases short, with 15 bases between. The length of the CDR3 is 15 residues. Germline V gene sequence: CDR1 MNHNS, CDR2 SASEGT. The CDR3 coding sequence is TGTGCCAGCGGCGGGGATCCAGGAAACACCGGGGAGCTGTTTTTT. It is translated as CASGGDPGNTGELFF.

This clonotype has just a few counts. The V gene is TRBV7-3, the J gene TRBJ2-1; 7 nucleotides align to TRBD1. With 5 bases clipped from V and 5 bases from J, the junction kept 9 bases outside the gene matches. This CDR3 comprises 15 residues. Germline V gene lookup returns CDR1 SGHTA and CDR2 FQGTGA. CDR3 residues: CASSLLSGQNNEQFF. The CDR3, as DNA: TGTGCCAGCAGCCTACTCTCGGGACAGAACAATGAGCAGTTCTTC.